This TCR beta chain emerged from a study of spatial heterogeneity in lung cancer. This clonotype has a count of ten or more. The CDR3 extends over 14 amino acids. Germline V gives CDR1 SGHTA, CDR2 FQGTGA. V was pared by 6 bases and J by 4 bases, with 12 bases between. The time point is: sample taken at primary tumor resection. The sequenced material consisted of unsorted whole RNA from tumor, nontumor lung or frozen PBMC. TCRdb independently ran MiXCR on the 5' RACE reads; one entry per CDR3 protein. The sample lists 45,000 to 65,000 distinct CDR3 sequences, around 7% seen once, with approximately 2.6% in the top ten.

The sample was PBMCs, taken at surgery. The origin of this receptor is a female donor with early-stage non-small cell lung cancer. This chain uses TRBV7-3 with TRBJ2-2; possibly TRBD1 for D (6 bases). CDR3 bases: TGTGCCAGCAGTGGACAGCACAGCACCGGGGAGCTGTTTTTT. It encodes CASSGQHSTGELFF.